These T cell receptor beta chains were read from a single sample in a study of blood T cell repertoires in COVID-19. Using immunoSEQ multiplex PCR, the repertoire was profiled, and TCRdb retains in-frame clones only, with some absent. The data hold 70,000 or so clones, with about four fifths observed a single time. The sample consisted of peripheral blood. Receptors were obtained from a woman older than 75 with acute or convalescent COVID-19. Each CDR3 is given with its conserved first and last residue. The order of the fields is D gene, clone size, J gene, V gene, CDR3 protein, CDR3 DNA. A D gene is named only where the DNA matches it firmly. A clone size is listed for some rows: how often the clone was seen (once, few, many), or a class if it is expanded.

TRBD1 . TRBJ2-2 TRBV11-3 CASAPGQGATGELFF TGTGCCAGCGCCCCGGGACAGGGGGCAACCGGGGAGCTGTTTTTT
TRBD1 . TRBJ2-1 TRBV27 CASSLSPGQGGYNEQFF TGTGCCAGCAGTTTATCTCCAGGACAGGGCGGCTACAATGAGCAGTTCTTC
. . TRBJ2-5 TRBV5-1 CASSLGRGQETQYF TGCGCCAGCAGCTTGGGCAGGGGACAAGAGACCCAGTACTTC
. . TRBJ2-7 TRBV10-1 CASSDADSYEQYF TGCGCCAGCAGTGATGCAGACTCCTACGAGCAGTACTTC
. . TRBJ2-3 TRBV11-2 CASSLSRGSADTQYF TGTGCCAGCAGCTTAAGTAGGGGTTCGGCAGATACGCAGTATTTT
. . TRBJ1-5 TRBV6-1 CASSESRSDGRLNSNQPQHF TGTGCCAGCAGTGAATCCCGATCCGACGGCCGACTTAATAGCAATCAGCCCCAGCATTTT
. . TRBJ1-1 TRBV5-6 CASSLDQGSTEAFF TGTGCCAGCAGCTTGGATCAGGGGAGCACTGAAGCTTTCTTT
TRBD1 few TRBJ1-2 TRBV5-1 CASSSNRDRERGYTF TGCGCCAGCAGTTCTAACCGGGACAGGGAACGGGGCTACACCTTC
. . TRBJ1-1 TRBV5-1 CASSLGAGANTEAFF TGCGCCAGCAGCTTGGGAGCAGGCGCGAACACTGAAGCTTTCTTT
TRBD2 few TRBJ2-7 TRBV5-1 CASRPTSGSYEQYF TGCGCCAGCAGACCGACTAGCGGGAGTTACGAGCAGTACTTC
. . TRBJ2-4 TRBV6-2/TRBV6-3 CASSYSRGWDIQYF TGTGCCAGCAGTTACTCGAGAGGGTGGGACATTCAGTACTTC
. . TRBJ1-5 TRBV6-5 CAGAGAPNQPQHF TGTGCCGGTGCAGGGGCCCCTAATCAGCCCCAGCATTTT
. . TRBJ1-6 TRBV19 CASSGGVNSPLHF TGTGCCAGCTCGGGGGGCGTGAATTCACCCCTCCACTTT
. . TRBJ1-1 TRBV11-2 CASSTDRNTEAFF TGTGCCAGCAGCACAGACAGGAACACTGAAGCTTTCTTT
. few TRBJ2-5 TRBV6-5 CASRTGTLPTQYF TGTGCCAGCAGGACCGGGACACTTCCGACCCAGTACTTC
. . TRBJ2-5 TRBV5-6 CASSLDFRGVGETQYF TGTGCCAGCAGCTTAGACTTCAGGGGAGTAGGAGAGACCCAGTACTTC
. . TRBJ1-5 TRBV11-2 CASSLDRAKGPQHF TGTGCCAGCAGCTTAGACAGGGCCAAGGGCCCCCAGCATTTT
TRBD2 . TRBJ2-3 TRBV5-1 CASSLAGTFTDTQYF TGCGCCAGCAGCTTAGCGGGGACGTTCACAGATACGCAGTATTTT